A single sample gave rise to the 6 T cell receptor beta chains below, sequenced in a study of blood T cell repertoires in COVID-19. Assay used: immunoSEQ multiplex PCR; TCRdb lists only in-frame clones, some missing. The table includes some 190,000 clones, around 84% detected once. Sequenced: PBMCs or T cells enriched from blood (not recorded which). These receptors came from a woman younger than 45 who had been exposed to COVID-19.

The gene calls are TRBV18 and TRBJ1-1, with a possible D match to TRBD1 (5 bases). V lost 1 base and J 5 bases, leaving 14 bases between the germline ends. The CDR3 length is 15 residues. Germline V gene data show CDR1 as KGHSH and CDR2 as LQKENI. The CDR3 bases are TGTGCCAGCTCACCACTCCAGGGTATTACGACTGAAGCTTTCTTT. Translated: CASSPLQGITTEAFF.

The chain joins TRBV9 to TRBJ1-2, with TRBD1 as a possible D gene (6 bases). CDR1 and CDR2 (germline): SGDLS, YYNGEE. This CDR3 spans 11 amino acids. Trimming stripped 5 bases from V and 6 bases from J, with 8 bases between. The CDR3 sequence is CASSGQNGYTF. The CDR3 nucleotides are TGTGCCAGCAGTGGACAGAATGGCTACACCTTC.

This chain's CDR3 is CASSAEGVNTQYF. Written as DNA, the CDR3 is TGTGCCAGCAGCGCTGAAGGGGTAAATACGCAGTATTTT. The chain employs TRBV9 and TRBJ2-3; D might be TRBD1 (5 bases). V lost 3 bases and J 7 bases, leaving 12 bases between the germline ends. Germline loops: CDR1 SGDLS, CDR2 YYNGEE. CDR3 length: 13 amino acids.

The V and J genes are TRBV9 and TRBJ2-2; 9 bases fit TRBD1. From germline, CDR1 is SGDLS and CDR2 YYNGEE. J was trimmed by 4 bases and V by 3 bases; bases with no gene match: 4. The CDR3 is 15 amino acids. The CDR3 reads CASSAGQGSTGELFF. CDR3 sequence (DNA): TGTGCCAGCAGCGCGGGACAGGGATCCACCGGGGAGCTGTTTTTT.

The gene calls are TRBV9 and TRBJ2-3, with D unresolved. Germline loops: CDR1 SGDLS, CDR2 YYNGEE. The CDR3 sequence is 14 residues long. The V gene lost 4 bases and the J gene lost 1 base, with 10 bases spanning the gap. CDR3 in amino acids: CASSPRLRTDTQYF. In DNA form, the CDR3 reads TGTGCCAGCAGCCCCCGGTTACGCACAGATACGCAGTATTTT.

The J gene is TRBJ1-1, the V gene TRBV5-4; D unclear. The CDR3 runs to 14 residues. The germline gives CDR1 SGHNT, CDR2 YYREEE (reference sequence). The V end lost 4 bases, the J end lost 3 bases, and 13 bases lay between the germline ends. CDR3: CASSRDTAHTEAFF. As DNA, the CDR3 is TGTGCCAGCAGCCGCGACACAGCCCACACTGAAGCTTTCTTT.